This T cell receptor beta chain was recorded in a study of response to subunit inactivated influenza vaccine. One entry per CDR3 protein, called by TCRdb with MiXCR from the RT-PCR reads. The sample has approximately 520,000 distinct CDR3 sequences, about 25% seen once. Overall study results and limits: Researchers suggested that each seasonal influenza vaccination recruits few new T cells.

This clonotype was seen only a few times. What it binds is unknown. Germline V gene lookup returns CDR1 SGHVS and CDR2 FNYEAQ. The CDR3 is made up of 16 amino acids. The V gene lost 5 bases and the J gene lost 1 base, with 16 bases spanning the gap. The source material was CD4+ T cells sorted from PBMCs, sampled 5 days after vaccination. The V gene is TRBV7-6, the J gene TRBJ2-3; the D gene is possibly TRBD1 (6 bases). This receptor was obtained from a man between 45 and 60 years old who received an inactivated influenza vaccine. This chain's CDR3 is CASSPAWGRGTDTQYF. DNA for the CDR3: TGTGCCAGCAGCCCAGCGTGGGGGCGAGGCACAGATACGCAGTATTTT. The whole variable domain, remainder taken from reference TRBV7-6 and TRBJ2-3, is GAGVSQSPRYKVTKRGQDVALRCDPISGHVSLYWYRQALGQGPEFLTYFNYEAQQDKSGLPNDRFSAERPEGSISTLTIQRTEQRDSAMYRCASSPAWGRGTDTQYFGPGTRLTVL.